The clone carrying this TCR beta chain was seen at least ten times. Its antigen is unknown. This specimen comes from a study of T cells after posttransplantation cyclophosphamide. Study results and limitations: Donor CD8+ memory clones often dominated recipient blood repertoires at later times.

On the day of bone marrow donation, the related graft donor provided peripheral blood. From germline, CDR1 is SGHRS and CDR2 YFSETQ. CDR3 length: 15 residues. V shed 4 bases and J 0 bases; nucleotides not matched to a gene: 5. Libraries were prepared by immunoSEQ multiplex PCR; TCRdb keeps only in-frame clonotypes and omits some of them. The data show some 39,000 clones, with none appearing a single time. The sequence came from a girl aged 5-17 years in good health, CMV-negative, and a related stem cell transplant donor. The sequenced sample consisted of PBMCs. V gene TRBV5-1 combines with J gene TRBJ1-1, with TRBD1 matching over 8 bases. The CDR3 DNA is TGCGCCAGCAGCCCCGGACAGGGTTTGAACACTGAAGCTTTCTTT. Its translation is CASSPGQGLNTEAFF. The variable domain in full, completed from reference TRBV5-1 and TRBJ1-1, reads KAGVTQTPRYLIKTRGQQVTLSCSPISGHRSVSWYQQTPGQGLQFLFEYFSETQRNKGNFPGRFSGRQFSNSRSEMNVSTLELGDSALYLCASSPGQGLNTEAFFGQGTRLTVV.